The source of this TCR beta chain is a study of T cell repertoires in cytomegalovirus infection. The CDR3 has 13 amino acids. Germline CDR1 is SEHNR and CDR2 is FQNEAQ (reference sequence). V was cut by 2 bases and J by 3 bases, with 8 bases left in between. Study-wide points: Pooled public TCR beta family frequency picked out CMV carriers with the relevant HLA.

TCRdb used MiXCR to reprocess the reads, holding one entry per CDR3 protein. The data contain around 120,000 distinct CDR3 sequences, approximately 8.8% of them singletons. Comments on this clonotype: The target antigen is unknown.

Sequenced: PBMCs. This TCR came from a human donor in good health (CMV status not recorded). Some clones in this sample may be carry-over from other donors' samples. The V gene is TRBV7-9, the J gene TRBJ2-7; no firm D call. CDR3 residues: CASSLPPYYEQYF. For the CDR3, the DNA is TGTGCCAGCAGCTTACCTCCGTACTACGAGCAGTACTTC.